This T cell receptor beta chain was identified in a study of cytomegalovirus exposure and HLA in healthy donors. Study results and caveats: The dataset shows that most TCR sequences were rare, while some public TCRs occurred in many donors.

Per germline, CDR1 SGHRS and CDR2 YFSETQ. The CDR3 has 15 amino acids. Trimming left V 3 bases short and J 8 bases short, with 18 bases between. In the case of this clone: Its antigen is not known.

Here immunoSEQ multiplex PCR was the method, and the copy in TCRdb shows in-frame clones only, minus some. The sample includes under 300,000 clones, about 86% of them seen just once. V and J are TRBV5-1 and TRBJ2-1, with TRBD1 as a possible D gene (6 bases). The receptor's source is a young woman in good health and CMV-seronegative. Sequenced material: PBMCs. This CDR3 is CASSSTGWALDEQFF. CDR3 in DNA: TGCGCCAGCAGCTCAACAGGGTGGGCCCTCGATGAGCAGTTCTTC. The full variable domain, in which reference TRBV5-1 and TRBJ2-1 provide the parts outside the CDR3, is KAGVTQTPRYLIKTRGQQVTLSCSPISGHRSVSWYQQTPGQGLQFLFEYFSETQRNKGNFPGRFSGRQFSNSRSEMNVSTLELGDSALYLCASSSTGWALDEQFFGPGTRLTVL.